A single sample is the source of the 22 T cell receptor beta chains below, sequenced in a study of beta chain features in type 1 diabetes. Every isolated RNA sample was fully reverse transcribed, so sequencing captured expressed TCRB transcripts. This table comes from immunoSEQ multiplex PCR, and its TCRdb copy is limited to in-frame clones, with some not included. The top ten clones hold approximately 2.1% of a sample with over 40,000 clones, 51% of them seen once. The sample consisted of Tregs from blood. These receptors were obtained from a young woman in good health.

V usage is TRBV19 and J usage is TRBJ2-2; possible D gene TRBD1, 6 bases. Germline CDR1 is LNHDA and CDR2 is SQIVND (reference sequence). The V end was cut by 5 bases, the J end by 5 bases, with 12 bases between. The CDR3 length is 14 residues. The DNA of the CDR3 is TGTGCCAGTAGTGTCCCGACAGGAACCGGGGAGCTGTTTTTT. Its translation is CASSVPTGTGELFF.

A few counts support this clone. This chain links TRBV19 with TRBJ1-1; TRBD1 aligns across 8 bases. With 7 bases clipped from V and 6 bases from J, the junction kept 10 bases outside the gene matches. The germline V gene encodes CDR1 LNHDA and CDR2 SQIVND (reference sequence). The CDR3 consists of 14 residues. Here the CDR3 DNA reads TGTGCCAGTACTGGACAGGGTATGGGAGCTGAAGCTTTCTTT. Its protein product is CASTGQGMGAEAFF.

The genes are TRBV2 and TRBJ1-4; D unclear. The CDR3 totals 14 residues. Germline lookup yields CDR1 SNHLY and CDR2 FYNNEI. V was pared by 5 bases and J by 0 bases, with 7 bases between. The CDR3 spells CASSRDATNEKLFF. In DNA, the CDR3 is TGTGCCAGCAGTCGGGATGCAACTAATGAAAAACTGTTTTTT.

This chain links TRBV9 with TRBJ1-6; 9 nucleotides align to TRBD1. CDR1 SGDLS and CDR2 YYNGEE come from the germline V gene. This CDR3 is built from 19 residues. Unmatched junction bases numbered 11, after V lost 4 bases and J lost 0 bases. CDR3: CASSPRSGTGSSYNSPLHF. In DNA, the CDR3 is TGTGCCAGCAGCCCAAGATCCGGGACAGGGAGCTCCTATAATTCACCCCTCCACTTT.

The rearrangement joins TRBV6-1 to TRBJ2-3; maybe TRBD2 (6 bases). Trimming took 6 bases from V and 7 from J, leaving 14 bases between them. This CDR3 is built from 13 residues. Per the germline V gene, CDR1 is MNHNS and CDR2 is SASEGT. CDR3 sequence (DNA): TGTGCCAGCAGCGAACTAGCCTCATATACGCAGTATTTT. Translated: CASSELASYTQYF.

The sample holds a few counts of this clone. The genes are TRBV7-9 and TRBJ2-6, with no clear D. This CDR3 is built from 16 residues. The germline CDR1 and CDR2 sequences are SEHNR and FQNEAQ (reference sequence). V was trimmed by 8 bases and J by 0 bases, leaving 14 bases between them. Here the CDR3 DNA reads TGTGCCAGCGAGGAACCCTGGTTCTCTGGGGCCAACGTCCTGACTTTC. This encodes CASEEPWFSGANVLTF.

CDR3 bases: TGTGCCAGCAGCTTAGCGGGACAGTACTCCTACGAGCAGTACTTC. Protein: CASSLAGQYSYEQYF. The chain couples TRBV7-2 to TRBJ2-7, with 7 bases matching TRBD1. This CDR3 is built from 15 residues. J gave up 0 bases and V 0 bases, and 2 bases lay outside the gene matches. The V gene's germline CDR1 is SGHTA and CDR2 FQGNSA.

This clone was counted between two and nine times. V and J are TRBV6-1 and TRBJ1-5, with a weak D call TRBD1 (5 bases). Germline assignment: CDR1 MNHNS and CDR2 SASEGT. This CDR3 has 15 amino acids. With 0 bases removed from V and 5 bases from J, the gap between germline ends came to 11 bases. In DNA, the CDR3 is TGTGCCAGCAGTGAAGCGGGGGGGTTCTATCAGCCCCAGCATTTT. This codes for CASSEAGGFYQPQHF.

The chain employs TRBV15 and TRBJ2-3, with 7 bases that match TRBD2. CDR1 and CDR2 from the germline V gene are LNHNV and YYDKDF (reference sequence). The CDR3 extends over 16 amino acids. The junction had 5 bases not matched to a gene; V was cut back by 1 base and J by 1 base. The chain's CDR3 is CATSRVGRKRTDTQYF. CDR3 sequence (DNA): TGTGCCACCAGCAGAGTCGGGAGGAAACGCACAGATACGCAGTATTTT.

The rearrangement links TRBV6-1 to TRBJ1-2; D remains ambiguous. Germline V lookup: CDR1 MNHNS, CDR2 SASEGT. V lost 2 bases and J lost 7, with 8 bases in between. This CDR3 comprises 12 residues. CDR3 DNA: TGTGCCAGCAGTGAAACCTTGCGTGGCTACACCTTC. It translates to CASSETLRGYTF.

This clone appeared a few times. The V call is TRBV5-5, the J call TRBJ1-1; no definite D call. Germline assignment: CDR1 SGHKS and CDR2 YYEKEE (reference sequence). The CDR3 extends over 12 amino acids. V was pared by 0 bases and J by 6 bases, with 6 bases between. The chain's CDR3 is CASSLAVSEAFF. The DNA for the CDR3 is TGTGCCAGCAGCTTGGCCGTTTCTGAAGCTTTCTTT.

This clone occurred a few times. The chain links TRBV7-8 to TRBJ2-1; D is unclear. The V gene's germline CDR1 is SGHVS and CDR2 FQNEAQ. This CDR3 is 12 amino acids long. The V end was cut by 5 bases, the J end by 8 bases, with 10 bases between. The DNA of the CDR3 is TGTGCCAGCAGCCGGCTAGTTGATGAGCAGTTCTTC. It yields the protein CASSRLVDEQFF. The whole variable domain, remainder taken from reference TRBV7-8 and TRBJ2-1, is GAGVSQSPRYKVAKRGQDVALRCDPISGHVSLFWYQQALGQGPEFLTYFQNEAQLDKSGLPSDRFFAERPEGSVSTLKIQRTQQEDSAVYLCASSRLVDEQFFGPGTRLTVL.

CDR3: CASSRTGGETQYF. The CDR3 DNA sequence: TGTGCCAGCTCAAGAACGGGTGGAGAGACCCAGTACTTC. The chain recombines TRBV2 with TRBJ2-5; D gene uncertain. The CDR3 consists of 13 residues. V dropped 8 bases and J dropped 4 bases, with 14 bases sitting between them. Germline CDR1 reads SNHLY; CDR2 reads FYNNEI.

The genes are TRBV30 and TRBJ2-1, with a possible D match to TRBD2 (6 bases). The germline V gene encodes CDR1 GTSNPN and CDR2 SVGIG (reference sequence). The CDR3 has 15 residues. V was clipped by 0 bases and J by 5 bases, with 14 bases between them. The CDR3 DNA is TGTGCCTGGAGTGTATGGGGGAGGCCCGACAATGAGCAGTTCTTC. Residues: CAWSVWGRPDNEQFF.

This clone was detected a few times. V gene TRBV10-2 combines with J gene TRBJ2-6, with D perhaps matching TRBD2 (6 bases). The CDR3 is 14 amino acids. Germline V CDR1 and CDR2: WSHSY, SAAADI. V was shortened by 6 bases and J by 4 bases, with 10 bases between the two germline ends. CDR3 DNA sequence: TGCGCCAGCAGCGGGAGAAGAGGGGCCAACGTCCTGACTTTC. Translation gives CASSGRRGANVLTF.

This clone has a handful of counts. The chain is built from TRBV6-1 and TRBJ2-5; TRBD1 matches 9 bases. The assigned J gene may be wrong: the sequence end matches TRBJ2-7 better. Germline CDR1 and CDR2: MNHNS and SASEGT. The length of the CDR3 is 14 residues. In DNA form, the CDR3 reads TGTGCCAGCATCTGGGACAGGGCAGAACACGAGCAGTACTTC. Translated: CASIWDRAEHEQYF.

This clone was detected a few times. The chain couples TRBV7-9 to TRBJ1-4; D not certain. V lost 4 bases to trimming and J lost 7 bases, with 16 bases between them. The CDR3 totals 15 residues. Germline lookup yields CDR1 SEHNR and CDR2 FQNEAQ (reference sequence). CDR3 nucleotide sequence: TGTGCCAGCAGCTCCTTCAGTGTGATTGCTGAAAAACTGTTTTTT. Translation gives CASSSFSVIAEKLFF.

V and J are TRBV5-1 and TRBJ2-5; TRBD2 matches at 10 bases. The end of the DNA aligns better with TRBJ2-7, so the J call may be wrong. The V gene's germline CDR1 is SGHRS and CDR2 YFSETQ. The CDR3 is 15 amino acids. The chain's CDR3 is CASSLTSGMSYEQYF. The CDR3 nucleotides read TGCGCCAGCAGCTTGACTAGCGGGATGTCCTACGAGCAGTACTTC.

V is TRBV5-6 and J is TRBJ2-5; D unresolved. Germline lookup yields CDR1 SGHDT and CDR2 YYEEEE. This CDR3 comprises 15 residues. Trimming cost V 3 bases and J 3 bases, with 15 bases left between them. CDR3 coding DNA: TGTGCCAGCAGCTCGGGTCCATACTCTAAAGAGACCCAGTACTTC. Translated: CASSSGPYSKETQYF.

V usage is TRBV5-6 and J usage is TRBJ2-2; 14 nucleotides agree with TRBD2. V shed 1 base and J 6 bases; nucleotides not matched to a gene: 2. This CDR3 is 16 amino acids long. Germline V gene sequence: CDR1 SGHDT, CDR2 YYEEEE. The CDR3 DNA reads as TGTGCCAGCAGCTTGCCGGGACTAGCGGGAGCCGGGGAGCTGTTTTTT. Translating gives CASSLPGLAGAGELFF.

CDR3 sequence (DNA): TGTGCCAGCAGCTTTGAGCGGGAGACCTACGAGCAGTACTTC. Translating it yields CASSFERETYEQYF. The V call is TRBV11-2, the J call TRBJ2-7; 8 nucleotides align to TRBD2. Germline lookup yields CDR1 SGHAT and CDR2 FQNNGV. CDR3 length: 14 residues. V shed 3 bases and J 2 bases; nucleotides not matched to a gene: 3.

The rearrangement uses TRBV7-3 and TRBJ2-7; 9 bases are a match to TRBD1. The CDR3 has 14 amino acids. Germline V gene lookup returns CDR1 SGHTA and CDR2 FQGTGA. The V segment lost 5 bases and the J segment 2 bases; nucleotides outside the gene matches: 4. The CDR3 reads CASSRGTGPYEQYF. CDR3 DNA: TGTGCCAGCAGCCGCGGGACAGGGCCCTACGAGCAGTACTTC.